This T cell receptor (beta chain) was profiled in a study of cytomegalovirus exposure and HLA in healthy donors. Study-wide context: Ancestry clustering placed roughly 86% of over 300 genotyped donors in the Caucasian-associated cluster. Study findings and constraints: Upon later analysis, TCR association rates were observed to vary by HLA locus, being highest for DRB1 and lowest for HLA-C.

Researchers ran the PCR with 60 Vbeta and 13 Jbeta primers. Authors' methods: About 11 million of the 80 million or so unique TCR beta chains counted in a later analysis were shared. Measured with immunoSEQ multiplex PCR; TCRdb has only the in-frame clones, and not every one. The D gene and trimming were derived from the DNA, and the V and J assignments and clone size from that table. This sample has more than 200,000 clones, with approximately 83% found just once. To note about this clone: Its antigen is as yet unknown.

The origin of this receptor is a girl aged 5 to 17 in good health and CMV-seronegative. The sequenced sample was PBMCs.

Here the CDR3 DNA reads TGTGCCAGCAGGCGAAACACTGAAGCTTTCTTT. Amino acids: CASRRNTEAFF. This chain joins TRBV28 and TRBJ1-1; D is unresolved. Trimming removed 6 bases at V and 2 bases at J, with 4 bases between. Germline V CDR1 and CDR2: MDHEN, SYDVKM. This CDR3 is built from 11 residues. The full variable domain, with the rest looked up from reference TRBV28 and TRBJ1-1, is DVKVTQSSRYLVKRTGEKVFLECVQDMDHENMFWYRQDPGLGLRLIYFSYDVKMKEKGDIPEGYSVSREKKERFSLILESASTNQTSMYLCASRRNTEAFFGQGTRLTVV.